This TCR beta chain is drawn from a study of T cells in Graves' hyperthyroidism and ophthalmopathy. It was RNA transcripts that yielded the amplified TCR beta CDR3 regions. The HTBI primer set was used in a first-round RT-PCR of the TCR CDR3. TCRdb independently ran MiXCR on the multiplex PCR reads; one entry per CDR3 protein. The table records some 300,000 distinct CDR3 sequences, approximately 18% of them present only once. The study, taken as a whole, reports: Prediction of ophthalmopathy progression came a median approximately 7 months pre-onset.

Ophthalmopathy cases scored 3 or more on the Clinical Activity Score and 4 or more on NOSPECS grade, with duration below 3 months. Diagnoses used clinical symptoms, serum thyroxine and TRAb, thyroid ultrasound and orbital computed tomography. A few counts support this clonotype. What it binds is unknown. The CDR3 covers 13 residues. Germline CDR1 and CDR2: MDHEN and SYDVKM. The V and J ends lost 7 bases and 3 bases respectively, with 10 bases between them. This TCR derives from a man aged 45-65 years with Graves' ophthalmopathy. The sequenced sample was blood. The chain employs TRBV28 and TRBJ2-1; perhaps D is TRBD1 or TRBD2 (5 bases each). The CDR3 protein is CASTWDGYNEQFF. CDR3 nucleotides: TGTGCCAGCACCTGGGACGGCTACAATGAGCAGTTCTTC. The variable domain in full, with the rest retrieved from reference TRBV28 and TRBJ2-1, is DVKVTQSSRYLVKRTGEKVFLECVQDMDHENMFWYRQDPGLGLRLIYFSYDVKMKEKGDIPEGYSVSREKKERFSLILESASTNQTSMYLCASTWDGYNEQFFGPGTRLTVL.